The 6 T cell receptor beta chains reported below all come from one sample, sequenced in a study of T cell repertoires in cytomegalovirus infection. TCRdb re-derived calls from the reads in MiXCR, one entry per CDR3 protein. Here the sample spans approximately 730,000 distinct CDR3 sequences, around 31% being singletons. Their antigen targets remain unknown. The source material was cultured PBMCs, sampled from culture after CMV antigen stimulation. These receptors were taken from a human donor in good health (CMV status not recorded). Some clones in this sample may be carry-over from other donors' samples.

The chain has TRBV7-2 and TRBJ2-7; 9 positions agree with TRBD2. The V segment lost 6 bases and the J segment 1 base; nucleotides outside the gene matches: 7. The length of the CDR3 is 15 residues. Germline CDR1 is SGHTA and CDR2 is FQGNSA. The CDR3 coding sequence is TGTGCCAGCAGACCCGGCCTAGCGGGATCCTACGAGCAGTACTTC. Its translation is CASRPGLAGSYEQYF.

The chain is built from TRBV7-2 and TRBJ2-6; unclear D gene. In germline, CDR1 is SGHTA, CDR2 FQGNSA. Trimming took off 7 bases at V and 8 bases at J, with 9 bases between the two ends. CDR3 length equals 12 residues. This CDR3 reads CASTSLSNVLTF. The CDR3 DNA sequence: TGTGCCAGCACTTCTCTGTCCAACGTCCTGACTTTC.

This clonotype was detected only a few times. The V call is TRBV6-1, the J call TRBJ2-1, with D tentatively TRBD1 or TRBD2 (7 bases each). The V gene's germline CDR1 is MNHNS and CDR2 SASEGT. The germline V and J ends were trimmed by 5 bases and 2 bases, with 16 bases remaining between them. The CDR3 runs 16 residues. CDR3 sequence (DNA): TGTGCCAGCAGTAGAGGGGGCGGGAGAACCTACAATGAGCAGTTCTTC. Translated: CASSRGGGRTYNEQFF.

This clonotype has just a few counts. This chain links TRBV12-3 or TRBV12-4 with TRBJ1-4; D remains ambiguous. V lost 2 bases, J lost 8 bases, and 9 bases lay in between. CDR3 size: 13 residues. The CDR3 DNA reads TGTGCCAGCAGTTTACTCAACGACGAAAAACTGTTTTTT. Translation gives CASSLLNDEKLFF.

The J gene is TRBJ1-2, the V gene TRBV9; D ambiguous. The CDR3 consists of 15 residues. V lost 6 bases and J 2 bases, leaving 17 bases between the germline ends. Germline V CDR1 and CDR2: SGDLS, YYNGEE. DNA for the CDR3: TGTGCCAGCAAACGTGCCCCGACGGAAAACTATGGCTACACCTTC. It yields the protein CASKRAPTENYGYTF.

This clonotype was detected a few times. The rearrangement uses TRBV9 and TRBJ2-3; D is unresolved. Between the trimmed V and J ends, which lost 2 bases and 6 bases, there was a span of 7 bases. Germline CDR1 SGDLS, CDR2 YYNGEE. This CDR3 has 12 amino acids. The CDR3 spells CASSVNWDTQYF. CDR3 DNA: TGTGCCAGCAGCGTCAACTGGGATACGCAGTATTTT. The full variable domain, in which reference TRBV9 and TRBJ2-3 provide the parts outside the CDR3, is DSGVTQTPKHLITATGQRVTLRCSPRSGDLSVYWYQQSLDQGLQFLIQYYNGEERAKGNILERFSAQQFPDLHSELNLSSLELGDSALYFCASSVNWDTQYFGPGTRLTVL.